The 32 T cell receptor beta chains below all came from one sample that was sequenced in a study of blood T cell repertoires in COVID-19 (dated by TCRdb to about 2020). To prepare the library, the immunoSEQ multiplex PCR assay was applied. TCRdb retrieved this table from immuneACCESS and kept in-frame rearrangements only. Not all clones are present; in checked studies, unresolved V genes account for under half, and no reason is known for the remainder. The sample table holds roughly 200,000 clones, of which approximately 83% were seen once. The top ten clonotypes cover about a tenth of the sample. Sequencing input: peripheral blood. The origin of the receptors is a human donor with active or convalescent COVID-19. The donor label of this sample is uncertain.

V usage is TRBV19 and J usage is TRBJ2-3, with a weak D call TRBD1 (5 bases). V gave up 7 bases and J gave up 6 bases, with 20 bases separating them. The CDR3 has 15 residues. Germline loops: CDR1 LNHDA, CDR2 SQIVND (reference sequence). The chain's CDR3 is CASTSLRGPRDTQYF. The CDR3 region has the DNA TGTGCCAGTACTTCTCTTAGGGGCCCTAGGGATACGCAGTATTTT. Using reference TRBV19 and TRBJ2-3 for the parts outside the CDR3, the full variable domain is DGGITQSPKYLFRKEGQNVTLSCEQNLNHDAMYWYRQDPGQGLRLIYYSQIVNDFQKGDIAEGYSVSREKKESFPLTVTSAQKNPTAFYLCASTSLRGPRDTQYFGPGTRLTVL.

As DNA, the CDR3 is TGTGCCAGCAGCTCGGGACATAACTACGAGCAGTACTTC. It yields the protein CASSSGHNYEQYF. The genes are TRBV7-9 and TRBJ2-7; TRBD1 is a possible D gene (6 bases). CDR3 length: 13 amino acids. V was shortened by 4 bases and J by 3 bases, with 10 bases between the two germline ends. Germline CDR1 is SEHNR and CDR2 is FQNEAQ (reference sequence).

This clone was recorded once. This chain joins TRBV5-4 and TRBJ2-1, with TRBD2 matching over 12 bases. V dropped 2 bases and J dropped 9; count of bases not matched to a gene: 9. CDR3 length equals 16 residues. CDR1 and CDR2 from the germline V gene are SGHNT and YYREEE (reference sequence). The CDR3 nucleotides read TGTGCCAGCAGCTTATTCGGGACTAGCGGGTCAGGTGAGCAGTTCTTC. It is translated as CASSLFGTSGSGEQFF. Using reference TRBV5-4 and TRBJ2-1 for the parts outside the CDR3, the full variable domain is ETGVTQSPTHLIKTRGQQVTLRCSSQSGHNTVSWYQQALGQGPQFIFQYYREEENGRGNFPPRFSGLQFPNYSSELNVNALELDDSALYLCASSLFGTSGSGEQFFGPGTRLTVL.

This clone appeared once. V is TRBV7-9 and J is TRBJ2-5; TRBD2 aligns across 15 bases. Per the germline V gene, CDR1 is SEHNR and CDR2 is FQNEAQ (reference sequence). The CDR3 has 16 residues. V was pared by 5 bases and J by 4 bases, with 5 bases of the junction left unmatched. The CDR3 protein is CASSPRTSGRGETQYF. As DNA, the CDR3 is TGTGCCAGCAGCCCTCGGACTAGCGGGAGGGGAGAGACCCAGTACTTC.

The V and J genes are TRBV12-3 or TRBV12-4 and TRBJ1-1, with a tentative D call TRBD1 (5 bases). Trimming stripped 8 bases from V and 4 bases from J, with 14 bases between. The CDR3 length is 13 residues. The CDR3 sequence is CASSLGGGTEAFF. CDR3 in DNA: TGTGCCAGCTCCCTTGGGGGGGGCACTGAAGCTTTCTTT.

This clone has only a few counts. This CDR3 reads CASSFSVNQETQYF. The CDR3 DNA follows: TGTGCCAGCAGCTTTAGCGTTAACCAAGAGACCCAGTACTTC. The chain employs TRBV6-2 or TRBV6-3 and TRBJ2-5; the D gene is possibly TRBD2 (5 bases). Trimming left V 6 bases short and J 0 bases short, with 11 bases between. There are 14 residues in the CDR3. Germline V gene sequence: CDR1 MNHEY, CDR2 SVGEGT.

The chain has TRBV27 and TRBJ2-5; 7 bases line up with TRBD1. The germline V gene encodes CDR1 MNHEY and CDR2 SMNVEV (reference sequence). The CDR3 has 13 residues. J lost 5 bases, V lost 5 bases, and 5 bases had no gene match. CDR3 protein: CASSPQGWETQYF. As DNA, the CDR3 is TGTGCCAGCAGTCCACAGGGGTGGGAGACCCAGTACTTC.

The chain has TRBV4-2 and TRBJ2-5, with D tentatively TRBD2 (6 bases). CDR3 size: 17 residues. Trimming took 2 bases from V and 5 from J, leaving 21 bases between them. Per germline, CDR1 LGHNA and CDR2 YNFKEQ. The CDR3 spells CASSQQATRGVGETQYF. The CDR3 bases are TGTGCCAGCAGCCAACAGGCGACTAGGGGTGTTGGTGAGACCCAGTACTTC.

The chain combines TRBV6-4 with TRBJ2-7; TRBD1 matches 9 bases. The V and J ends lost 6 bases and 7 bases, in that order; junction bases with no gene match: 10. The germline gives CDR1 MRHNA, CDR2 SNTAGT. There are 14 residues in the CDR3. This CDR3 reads CASSPSGTGREQYF. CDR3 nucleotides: TGTGCCAGCAGCCCATCCGGGACAGGGAGGGAGCAGTACTTC.

In DNA form, the CDR3 reads TGCGCCAGCAGCCAAGATGCGTTCGGGGGGGCCTCGGATGAGCAGTTCTTC. Protein sequence: CASSQDAFGGASDEQFF. V and J are TRBV4-3 and TRBJ2-1; TRBD2 matches 8 bases. From germline, CDR1 is LGHNA and CDR2 YSLEER. After removal of 0 bases from V and 8 bases from J, the junction contained 12 bases not matched to a gene. This CDR3 is 17 amino acids long.

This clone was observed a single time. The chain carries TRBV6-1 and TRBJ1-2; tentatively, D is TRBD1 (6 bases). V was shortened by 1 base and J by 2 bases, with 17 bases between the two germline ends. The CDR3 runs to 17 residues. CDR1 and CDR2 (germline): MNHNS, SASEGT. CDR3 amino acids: CASSEVRRGRLNYGYTF. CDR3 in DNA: TGTGCCAGCAGTGAAGTCCGCAGGGGACGGTTGAACTATGGCTACACCTTC.

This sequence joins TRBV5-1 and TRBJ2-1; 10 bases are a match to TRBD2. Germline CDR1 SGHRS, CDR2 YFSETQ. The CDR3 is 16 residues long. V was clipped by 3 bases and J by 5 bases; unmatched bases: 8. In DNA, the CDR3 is TGCGCCAGCAGCTCTACTAGCGGGGTCCGGGACAATGAGCAGTTCTTC. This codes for CASSSTSGVRDNEQFF. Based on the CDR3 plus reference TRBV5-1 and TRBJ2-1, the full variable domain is KAGVTQTPRYLIKTRGQQVTLSCSPISGHRSVSWYQQTPGQGLQFLFEYFSETQRNKGNFPGRFSGRQFSNSRSEMNVSTLELGDSALYLCASSSTSGVRDNEQFFGPGTRLTVL.

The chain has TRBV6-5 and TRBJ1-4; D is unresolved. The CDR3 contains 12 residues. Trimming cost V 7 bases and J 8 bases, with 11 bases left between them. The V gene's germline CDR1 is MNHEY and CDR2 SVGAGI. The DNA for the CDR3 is TGTGCCAGCACCGTATGGAGGGAAAAACTGTTTTTT. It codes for CASTVWREKLFF.

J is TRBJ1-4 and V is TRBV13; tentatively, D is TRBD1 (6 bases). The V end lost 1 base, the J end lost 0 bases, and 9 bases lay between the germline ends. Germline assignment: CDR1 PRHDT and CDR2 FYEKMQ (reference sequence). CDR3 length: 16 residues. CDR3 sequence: CASSLAGAATNEKLFF. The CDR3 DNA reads TGTGCCAGCAGCTTAGCAGGGGCCGCAACTAATGAAAAACTGTTTTTT.

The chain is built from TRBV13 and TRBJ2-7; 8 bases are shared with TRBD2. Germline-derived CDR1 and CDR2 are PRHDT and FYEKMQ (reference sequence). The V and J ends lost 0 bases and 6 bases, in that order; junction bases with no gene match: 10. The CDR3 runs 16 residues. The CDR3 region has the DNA TGTGCCAGCAGCTTAGGTGATAGCGGGAATCGGGCCGAGCAGTACTTC. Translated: CASSLGDSGNRAEQYF.

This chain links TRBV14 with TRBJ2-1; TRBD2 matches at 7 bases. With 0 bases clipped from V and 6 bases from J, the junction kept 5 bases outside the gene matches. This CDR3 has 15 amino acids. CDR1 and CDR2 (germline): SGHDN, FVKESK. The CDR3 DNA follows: TGTGCCAGCAGCCAAGATGCTCGCGGGAGCAATGAGCAGTTCTTC. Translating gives CASSQDARGSNEQFF.

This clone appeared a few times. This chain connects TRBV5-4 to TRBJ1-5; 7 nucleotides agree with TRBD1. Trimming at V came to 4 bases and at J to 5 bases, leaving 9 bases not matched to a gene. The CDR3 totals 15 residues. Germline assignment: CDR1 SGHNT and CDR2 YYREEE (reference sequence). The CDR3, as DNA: TGTGCCAGCAGCACCGACGGGACAGACCATCAGCCCCAGCATTTT. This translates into CASSTDGTDHQPQHF.

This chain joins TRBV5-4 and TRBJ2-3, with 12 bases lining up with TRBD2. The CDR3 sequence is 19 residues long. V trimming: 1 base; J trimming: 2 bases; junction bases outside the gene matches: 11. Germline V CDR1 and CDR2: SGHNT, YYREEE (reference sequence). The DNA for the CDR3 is TGTGCCAGCAGCTTGAAGTGGCTAGCGGGAGGGCCAACCACAGATACGCAGTATTTT. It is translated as CASSLKWLAGGPTTDTQYF.

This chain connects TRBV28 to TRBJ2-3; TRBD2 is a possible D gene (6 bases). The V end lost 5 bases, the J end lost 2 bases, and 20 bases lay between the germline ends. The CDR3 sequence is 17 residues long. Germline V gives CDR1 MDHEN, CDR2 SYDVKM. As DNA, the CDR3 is TGTGCCAGCAGTCCGTTCGTTGGTAGCGGCAACACAGATACGCAGTATTTT. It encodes CASSPFVGSGNTDTQYF.

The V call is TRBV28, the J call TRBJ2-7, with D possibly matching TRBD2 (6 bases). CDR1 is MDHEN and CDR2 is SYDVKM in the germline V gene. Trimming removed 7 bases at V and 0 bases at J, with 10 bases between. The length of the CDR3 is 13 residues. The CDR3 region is CASNSGVSYEQYF. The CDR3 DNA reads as TGTGCCAGCAACTCGGGGGTCTCCTACGAGCAGTACTTC.

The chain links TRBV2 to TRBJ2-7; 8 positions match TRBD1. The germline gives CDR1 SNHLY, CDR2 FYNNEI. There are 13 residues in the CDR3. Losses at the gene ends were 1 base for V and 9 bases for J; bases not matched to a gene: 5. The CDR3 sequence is CASSEGTGITQYF. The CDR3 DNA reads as TGTGCCAGCAGTGAAGGGACAGGGATCACGCAGTACTTC.

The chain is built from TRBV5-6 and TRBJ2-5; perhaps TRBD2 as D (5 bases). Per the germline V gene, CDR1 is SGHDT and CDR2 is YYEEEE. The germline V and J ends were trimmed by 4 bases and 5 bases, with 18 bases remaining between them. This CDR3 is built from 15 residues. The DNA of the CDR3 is TGTGCCAGCAGCCCCGGGGTAGAGCCCACGGAGACCCAGTACTTC. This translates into CASSPGVEPTETQYF.

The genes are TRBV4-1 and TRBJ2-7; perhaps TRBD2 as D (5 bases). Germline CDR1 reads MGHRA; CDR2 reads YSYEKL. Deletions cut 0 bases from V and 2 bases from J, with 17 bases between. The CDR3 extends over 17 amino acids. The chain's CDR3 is CASSQDTPGGPPYEQYF. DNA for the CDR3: TGCGCCAGCAGCCAAGATACTCCCGGAGGCCCACCCTACGAGCAGTACTTC.

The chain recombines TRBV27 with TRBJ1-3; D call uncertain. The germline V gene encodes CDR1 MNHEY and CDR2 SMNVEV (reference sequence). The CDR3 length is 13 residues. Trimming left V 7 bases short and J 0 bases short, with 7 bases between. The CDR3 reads CASKLLSGNTIYF. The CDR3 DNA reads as TGTGCCAGCAAGCTCCTCTCTGGAAACACCATATATTTT.

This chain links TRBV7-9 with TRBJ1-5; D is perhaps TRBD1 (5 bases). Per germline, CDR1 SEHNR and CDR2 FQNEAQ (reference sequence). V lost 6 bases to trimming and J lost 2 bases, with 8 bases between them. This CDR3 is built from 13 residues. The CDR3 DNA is TGTGCCAGCAGTACAGGCGGCAATCAGCCCCAGCATTTT. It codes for CASSTGGNQPQHF.

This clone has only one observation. For the CDR3, the DNA is TGCAGCACCCCGGAGAGGCAAGCTCGCTGCAATCAGCCCCAGCATTTT. Protein sequence: CSTPERQARCNQPQHF. The chain recombines TRBV29-1 with TRBJ1-5, with D unresolved. CDR1 and CDR2 from the germline V gene are SQVTM and ANQGSEA. This CDR3 contains 16 residues. Trimming cost V 8 bases and J 2 bases, with 22 bases left between them.

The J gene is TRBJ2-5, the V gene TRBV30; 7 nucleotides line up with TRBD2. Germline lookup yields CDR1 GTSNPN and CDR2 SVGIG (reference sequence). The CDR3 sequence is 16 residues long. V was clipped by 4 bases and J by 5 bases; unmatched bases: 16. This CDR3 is CAWKSGGSNGWETQYF. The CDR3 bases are TGTGCCTGGAAATCCGGCGGGAGTAACGGTTGGGAGACCCAGTACTTC.

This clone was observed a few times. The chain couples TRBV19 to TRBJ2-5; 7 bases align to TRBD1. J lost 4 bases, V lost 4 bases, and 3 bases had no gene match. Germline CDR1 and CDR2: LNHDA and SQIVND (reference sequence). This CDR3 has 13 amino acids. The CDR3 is CASSRQGLETQYF. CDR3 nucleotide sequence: TGTGCCAGTAGTAGACAGGGTTTAGAGACCCAGTACTTC. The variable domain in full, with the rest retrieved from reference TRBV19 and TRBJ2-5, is DGGITQSPKYLFRKEGQNVTLSCEQNLNHDAMYWYRQDPGQGLRLIYYSQIVNDFQKGDIAEGYSVSREKKESFPLTVTSAQKNPTAFYLCASSRQGLETQYFGPGTRLLVL.

CDR3 sequence (DNA): TGTGCCAGCAGCTTAGAGACAGGTCCACACGAGCAGTACTTC. Translation: CASSLETGPHEQYF. The V call is TRBV7-2, the J call TRBJ2-7; D might be TRBD1 (6 bases). Trimming stripped 1 base from V and 5 bases from J, with 12 bases between. In germline, CDR1 is SGHTA, CDR2 FQGNSA. The CDR3 covers 14 residues.

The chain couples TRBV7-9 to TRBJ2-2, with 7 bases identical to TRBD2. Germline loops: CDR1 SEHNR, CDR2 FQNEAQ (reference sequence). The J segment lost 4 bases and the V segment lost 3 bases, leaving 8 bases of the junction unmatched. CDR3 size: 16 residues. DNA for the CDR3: TGTGCCAGCAGCTTTCTGGCGGGAGTTCCCACCGGGGAGCTGTTTTTT. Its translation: CASSFLAGVPTGELFF.

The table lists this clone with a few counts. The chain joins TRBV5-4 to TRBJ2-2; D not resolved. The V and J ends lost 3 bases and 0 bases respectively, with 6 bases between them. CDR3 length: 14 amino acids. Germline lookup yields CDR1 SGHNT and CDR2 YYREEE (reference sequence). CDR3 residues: CASSWSANTGELFF. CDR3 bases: TGTGCCAGCAGCTGGAGTGCGAACACCGGGGAGCTGTTTTTT.

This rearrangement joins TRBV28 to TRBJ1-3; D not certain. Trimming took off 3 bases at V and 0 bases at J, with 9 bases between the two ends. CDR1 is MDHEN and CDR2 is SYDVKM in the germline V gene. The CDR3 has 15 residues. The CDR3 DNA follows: TGTGCCAGCAGTTTGATACAATTCTCTGGAAACACCATATATTTT. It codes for CASSLIQFSGNTIYF. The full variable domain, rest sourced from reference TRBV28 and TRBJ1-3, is DVKVTQSSRYLVKRTGEKVFLECVQDMDHENMFWYRQDPGLGLRLIYFSYDVKMKEKGDIPEGYSVSREKKERFSLILESASTNQTSMYLCASSLIQFSGNTIYFGEGSWLTVV.